This T cell receptor (beta chain) emerged from a study of shared clonotypes between healthy human individuals. On the study more broadly: A few men and a couple of women, aged 18 to 49, were donors. Whole-study findings and limits: It was the few donors that limited the genetic and exposure-history diversity represented. Compared with clonotypes that all four donors shared, non-shared clonotypes had lower generation probabilities.

The table came from immunoSEQ multiplex PCR; TCRdb's copy has only in-frame clones and leaves some out. The sample lists under 700,000 clones, around 96% seen once, with around 0.12% in the top ten. Naivety among CD8 cells was defined by CD45RO negativity and positive CCR7 selection, thereby excluding terminally differentiated effector memory CD45RA+ cells. Comment on this clone: What it binds is not known. One end of the junction fails to match germline, which may point to a read error.

The CDR3 runs to 17 residues. Per the germline V gene, CDR1 is ENHRY and CDR2 is SYGVKD. The chain carries TRBV10-3 and TRBJ2-5; D gene ambiguous. Sequencing was done on a sample of naive CD8+ T cells sorted from blood. The TCR originated in a woman aged 25 to 39 in good health. Written as DNA, the CDR3 is TGTGCCATCAGTGAGTCGGATGGTCACAGCCACCAGGAGACCCAGTACTTC. This encodes CAISESDGHSHQETQYF.